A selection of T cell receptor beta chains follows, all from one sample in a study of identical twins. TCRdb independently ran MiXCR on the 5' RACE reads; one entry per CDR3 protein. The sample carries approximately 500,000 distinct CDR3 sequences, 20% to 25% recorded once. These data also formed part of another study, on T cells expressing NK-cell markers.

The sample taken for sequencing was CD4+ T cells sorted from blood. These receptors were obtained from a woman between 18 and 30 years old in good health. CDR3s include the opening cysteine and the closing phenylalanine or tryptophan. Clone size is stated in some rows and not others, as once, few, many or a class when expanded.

CDR3: CASSLFQGDTEAFF; V: TRBV5-1; J: TRBJ1-1; size: -
CDR3: CASSESPGLAFF; V: TRBV10-1; J: TRBJ1-1; size: few
CDR3: CASSLSGGRGTDTQYF; V: TRBV5-4; J: TRBJ2-3; size: many
CDR3: CASSPLNYYEQYF; V: TRBV12-3/TRBV12-4; J: TRBJ2-7; size: few
CDR3: CASSPGANYEQYF; V: TRBV18; J: TRBJ2-7; size: few
CDR3: CASTRLAGAYETQYF; V: TRBV27; J: TRBJ2-5; size: few
CDR3: CASSSTWETIETQYF; V: TRBV5-5; J: TRBJ2-5; size: -
CDR3: CASSYSAATLAYEQYF; V: TRBV6-2/TRBV6-3; J: TRBJ2-7; size: -
CDR3: CASITDPFTDTQYF; V: TRBV2; J: TRBJ2-3; size: -
CDR3: CASSSWTGANTQYF; V: TRBV7-9; J: TRBJ2-3; size: -
CDR3: CASSLEISGLRSPLHF; V: TRBV5-1; J: TRBJ1-6; size: few
CDR3: CASSEYPSGRGTTKNIQYF; V: TRBV6-1; J: TRBJ2-4; size: once
CDR3: CASSLWGALYEQYF; V: TRBV28; J: TRBJ2-7; size: few
CDR3: CSARDSGQLNTEAFF; V: TRBV20-1; J: TRBJ1-1; size: -
CDR3: CASSITSGRYNEQFF; V: TRBV19; J: TRBJ2-1; size: -
CDR3: CASSLSYLYGYTF; V: TRBV12-3/TRBV12-4; J: TRBJ1-2; size: -
CDR3: CASSLEMMGEKLFF; V: TRBV7-9; J: TRBJ1-4; size: once
CDR3: CSVGQGYADTQYF; V: TRBV29-1; J: TRBJ2-3; size: -
CDR3: CASTFGTSGSYEQYF; V: TRBV6-1; J: TRBJ2-7; size: few
CDR3: CASSLVGDTTISFF; V: TRBV7-9; J: TRBJ1-1; size: -
CDR3: CASSFSGVIAKNIQYF; V: TRBV7-2; J: TRBJ2-4; size: -
CDR3: CASIKQGLQETQYF; V: TRBV7-9; J: TRBJ2-5; size: -
CDR3: CASSHQGRIGEKLFF; V: TRBV6-2/TRBV6-3; J: TRBJ1-4; size: few
CDR3: CASRTSIGRTDTQYF; V: TRBV5-6; J: TRBJ2-3; size: -
CDR3: CASSNDRVKGYGYTF; V: TRBV7-9; J: TRBJ1-2; size: -
CDR3: CASSLARRNRGTYNEQFF; V: TRBV11-1; J: TRBJ2-1; size: few
CDR3: CSAAQGPRAFF; V: TRBV29-1; J: TRBJ1-1; size: -
CDR3: CASTGQRLRLGNTIYF; V: TRBV12-3/TRBV12-4; J: TRBJ1-3; size: few
CDR3: CASTPGQGRTEAFF; V: TRBV6-1; J: TRBJ1-1; size: -
CDR3: CASSLTSGGGDTQYF; V: TRBV12-3/TRBV12-4; J: TRBJ2-3; size: few
CDR3: CASSLEWGNYGYTF; V: TRBV7-8; J: TRBJ1-2; size: many
CDR3: CASSPGGEAGARGTQYF; V: TRBV7-2; J: TRBJ2-5; size: -
CDR3: CAISYFGVSRSYGSYEQYF; V: TRBV2; J: TRBJ2-7; size: -
CDR3: CSASPSTSNEQFF; V: TRBV20-1; J: TRBJ2-1; size: few
CDR3: CASMDRGGTEAFF; V: TRBV6-1; J: TRBJ1-1; size: -
CDR3: CSARRGDRTGELFF; V: TRBV20-1; J: TRBJ2-2; size: few
CDR3: CASSSQGGYTF; V: TRBV27; J: TRBJ1-2; size: -